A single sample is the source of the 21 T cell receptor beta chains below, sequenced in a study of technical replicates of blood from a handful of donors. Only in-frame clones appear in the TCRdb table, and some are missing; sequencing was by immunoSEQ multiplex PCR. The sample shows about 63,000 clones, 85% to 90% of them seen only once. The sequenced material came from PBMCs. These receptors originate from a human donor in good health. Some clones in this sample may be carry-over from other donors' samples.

The CDR3, as DNA: TGCGCCAGCAGCCCGACTATCCGCCCCGGCTACAATGAGCAGTTCTTC. Encoded protein: CASSPTIRPGYNEQFF. The chain has TRBV5-1 and TRBJ2-1; tentative D call: TRBD2 (5 bases). Germline values: CDR1 SGHRS, CDR2 YFSETQ. The CDR3 consists of 16 residues. V gave up 4 bases and J gave up 3 bases, with 17 bases separating them.

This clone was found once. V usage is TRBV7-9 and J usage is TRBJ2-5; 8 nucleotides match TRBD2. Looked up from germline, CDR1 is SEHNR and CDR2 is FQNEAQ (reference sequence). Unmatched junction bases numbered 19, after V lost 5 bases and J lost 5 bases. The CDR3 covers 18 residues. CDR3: CASSPRWERGNLGETQYF. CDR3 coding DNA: TGTGCCAGCAGCCCCCGGTGGGAGCGGGGGAACCTCGGGGAGACCCAGTACTTC.

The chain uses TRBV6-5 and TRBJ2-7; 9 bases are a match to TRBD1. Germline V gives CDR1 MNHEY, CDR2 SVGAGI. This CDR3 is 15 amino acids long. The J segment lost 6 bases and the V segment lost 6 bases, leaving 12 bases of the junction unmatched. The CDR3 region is CASRGRDRERGEQYF. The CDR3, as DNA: TGTGCCAGCAGAGGCCGGGACAGGGAGAGGGGCGAGCAGTACTTC.

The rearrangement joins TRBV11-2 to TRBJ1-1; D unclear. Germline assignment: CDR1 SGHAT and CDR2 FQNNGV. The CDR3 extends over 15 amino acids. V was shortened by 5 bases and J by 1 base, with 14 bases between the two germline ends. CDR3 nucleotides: TGTGCCAGCAGCCCCCGCTGGGAGGCGAACACTGAAGCTTTCTTT. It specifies CASSPRWEANTEAFF.

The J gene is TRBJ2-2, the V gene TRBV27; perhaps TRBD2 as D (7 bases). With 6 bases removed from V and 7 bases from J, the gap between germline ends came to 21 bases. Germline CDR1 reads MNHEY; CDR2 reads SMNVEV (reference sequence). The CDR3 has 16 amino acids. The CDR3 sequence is CASRAGAGALGGELFF. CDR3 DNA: TGTGCCAGCAGGGCCGGGGCGGGGGCTCTTGGCGGGGAGCTGTTTTTT.

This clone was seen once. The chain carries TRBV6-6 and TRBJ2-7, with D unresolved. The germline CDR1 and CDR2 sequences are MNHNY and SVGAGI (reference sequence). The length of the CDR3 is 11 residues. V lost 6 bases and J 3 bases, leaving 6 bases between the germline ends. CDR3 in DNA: TGTGCCAGCAGCGCGAACTACGAGCAGTACTTC. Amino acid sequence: CASSANYEQYF.

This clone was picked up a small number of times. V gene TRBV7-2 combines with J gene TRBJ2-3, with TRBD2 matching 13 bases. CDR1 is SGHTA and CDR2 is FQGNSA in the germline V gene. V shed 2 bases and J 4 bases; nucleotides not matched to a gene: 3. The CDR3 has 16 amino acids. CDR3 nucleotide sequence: TGTGCCAGCAGCTTACTACTAGCGGGGGGGGCAGATACGCAGTATTTT. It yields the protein CASSLLLAGGADTQYF.

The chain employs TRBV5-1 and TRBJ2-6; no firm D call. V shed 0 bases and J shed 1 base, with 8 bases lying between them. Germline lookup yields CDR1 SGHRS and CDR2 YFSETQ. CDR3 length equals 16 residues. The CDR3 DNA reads TGCGCCAGCAGCTTGGGCGTAGTGTCTGGGGCCAACGTCCTGACTTTC. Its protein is CASSLGVVSGANVLTF.

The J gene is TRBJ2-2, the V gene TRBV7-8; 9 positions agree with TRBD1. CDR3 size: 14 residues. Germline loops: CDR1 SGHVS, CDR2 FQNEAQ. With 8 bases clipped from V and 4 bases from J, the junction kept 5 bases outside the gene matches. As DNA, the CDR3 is TGTGCCAGCGCCGGGACAGGGCCCACCGGGGAGCTGTTTTTT. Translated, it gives CASAGTGPTGELFF. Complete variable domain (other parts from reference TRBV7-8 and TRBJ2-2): GAGVSQSPRYKVAKRGQDVALRCDPISGHVSLFWYQQALGQGPEFLTYFQNEAQLDKSGLPSDRFFAERPEGSVSTLKIQRTQQEDSAVYLCASAGTGPTGELFFGEGSRLTVL.

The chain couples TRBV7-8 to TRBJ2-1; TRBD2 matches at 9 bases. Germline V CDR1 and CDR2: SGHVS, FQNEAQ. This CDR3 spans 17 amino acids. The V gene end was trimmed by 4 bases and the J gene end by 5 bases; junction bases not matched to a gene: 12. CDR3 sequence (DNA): TGTGCCAGCAGCTCAAGACGAGCGGGAGGTTTTAACAATGAGCAGTTCTTC. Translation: CASSSRRAGGFNNEQFF.

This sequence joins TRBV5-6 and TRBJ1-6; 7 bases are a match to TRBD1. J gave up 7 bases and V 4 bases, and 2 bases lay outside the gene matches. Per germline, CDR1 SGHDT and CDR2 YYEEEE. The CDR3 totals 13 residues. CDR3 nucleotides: TGTGCCAGCAGCGCGGACAGGAATTCACCCCTCCACTTT. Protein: CASSADRNSPLHF. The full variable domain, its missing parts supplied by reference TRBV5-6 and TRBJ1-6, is DAGVTQSPTHLIKTRGQQVTLRCSPKSGHDTVSWYQQALGQGPQFIFQYYEEEERQRGNFPDRFSGHQFPNYSSELNVNALLLGDSALYLCASSADRNSPLHFGNGTRLTVT.

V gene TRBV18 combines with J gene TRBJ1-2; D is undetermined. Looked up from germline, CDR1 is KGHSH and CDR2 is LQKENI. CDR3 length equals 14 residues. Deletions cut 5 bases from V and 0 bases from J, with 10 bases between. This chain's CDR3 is CASSSESANYGYTF. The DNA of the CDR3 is TGTGCCAGCTCAAGCGAATCCGCTAACTATGGCTACACCTTC.

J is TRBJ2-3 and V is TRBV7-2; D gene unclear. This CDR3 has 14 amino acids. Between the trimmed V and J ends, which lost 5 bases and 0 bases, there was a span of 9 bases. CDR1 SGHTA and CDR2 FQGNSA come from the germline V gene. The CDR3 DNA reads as TGTGCCAGCAGCCAAGCATCTAGCACAGATACGCAGTATTTT. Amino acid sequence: CASSQASSTDTQYF. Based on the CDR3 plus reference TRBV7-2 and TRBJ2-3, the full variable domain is GAGVSQSPSNKVTEKGKDVELRCDPISGHTALYWYRQSLGQGLEFLIYFQGNSAPDKSGLPSDRFSAERTGGSVSTLTIQRTQQEDSAVYLCASSQASSTDTQYFGPGTRLTVL.

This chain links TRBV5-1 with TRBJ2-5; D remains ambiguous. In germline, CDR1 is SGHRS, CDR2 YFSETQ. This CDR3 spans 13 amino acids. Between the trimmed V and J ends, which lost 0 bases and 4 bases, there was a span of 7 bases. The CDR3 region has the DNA TGCGCCAGCAGCTTGGCCCCGGTAGAGACCCAGTACTTC. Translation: CASSLAPVETQYF. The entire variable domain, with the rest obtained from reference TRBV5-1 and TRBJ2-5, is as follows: KAGVTQTPRYLIKTRGQQVTLSCSPISGHRSVSWYQQTPGQGLQFLFEYFSETQRNKGNFPGRFSGRQFSNSRSEMNVSTLELGDSALYLCASSLAPVETQYFGPGTRLLVL.

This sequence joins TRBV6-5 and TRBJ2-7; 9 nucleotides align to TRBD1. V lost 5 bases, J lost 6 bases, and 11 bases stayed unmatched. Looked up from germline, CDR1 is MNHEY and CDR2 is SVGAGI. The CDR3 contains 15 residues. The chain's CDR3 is CASSPSQGALLEQYF. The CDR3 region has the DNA TGTGCCAGCAGTCCCTCACAGGGGGCGCTTCTCGAGCAGTACTTC.

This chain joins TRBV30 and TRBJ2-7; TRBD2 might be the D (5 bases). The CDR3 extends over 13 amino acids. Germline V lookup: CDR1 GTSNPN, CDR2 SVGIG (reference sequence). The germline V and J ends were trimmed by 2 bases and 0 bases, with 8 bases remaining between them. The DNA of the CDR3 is TGTGCCTGGAGTAAAGGACTCTCCTACGAGCAGTACTTC. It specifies CAWSKGLSYEQYF.

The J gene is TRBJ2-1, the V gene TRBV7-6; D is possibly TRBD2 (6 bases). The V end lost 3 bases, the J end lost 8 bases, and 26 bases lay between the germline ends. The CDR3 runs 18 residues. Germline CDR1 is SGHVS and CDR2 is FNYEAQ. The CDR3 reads CASSLKGFGFTGVDEQFF. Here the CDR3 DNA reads TGTGCCAGCAGCTTGAAGGGGTTTGGGTTTACGGGGGTCGATGAGCAGTTCTTC.

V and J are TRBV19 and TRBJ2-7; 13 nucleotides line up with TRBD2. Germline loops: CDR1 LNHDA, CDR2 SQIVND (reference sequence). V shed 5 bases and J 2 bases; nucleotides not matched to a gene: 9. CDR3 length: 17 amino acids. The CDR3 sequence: CASSPRTSGGNPYEQYF. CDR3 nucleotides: TGTGCCAGTAGTCCCCGGACTAGCGGGGGCAACCCCTACGAGCAGTACTTC.

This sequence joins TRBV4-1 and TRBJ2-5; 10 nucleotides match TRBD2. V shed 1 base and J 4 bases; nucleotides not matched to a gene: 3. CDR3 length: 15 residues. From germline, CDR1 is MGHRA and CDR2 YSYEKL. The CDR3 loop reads CASSQALAGRETQYF. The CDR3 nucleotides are TGCGCCAGCAGCCAAGCACTAGCGGGGCGAGAGACCCAGTACTTC.

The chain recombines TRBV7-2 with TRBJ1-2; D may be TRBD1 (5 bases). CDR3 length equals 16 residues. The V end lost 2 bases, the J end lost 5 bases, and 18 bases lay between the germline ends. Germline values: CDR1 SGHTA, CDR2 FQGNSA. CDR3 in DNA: TGTGCCAGCAGCTTAAGTCGAAGGGGCGATGGTTATGGCTACACCTTC. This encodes CASSLSRRGDGYGYTF.

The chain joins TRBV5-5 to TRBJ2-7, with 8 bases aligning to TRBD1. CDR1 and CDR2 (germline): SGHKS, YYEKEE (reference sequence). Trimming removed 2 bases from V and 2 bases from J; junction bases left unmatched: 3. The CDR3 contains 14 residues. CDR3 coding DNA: TGTGCCAGCAGCTTACAGGGGGGACCCTACGAGCAGTACTTC. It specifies CASSLQGGPYEQYF.